A selection of T cell receptor beta chains follows, all from one sample in a study of STAT5B mutations in CD4+ large granular lymphocyte leukemia. Generated by immunoSEQ multiplex PCR, the TCRdb table keeps only in-frame clones and is missing some. This repertoire shows roughly 30,000 clones, roughly 80% found once; its top ten account for approximately 2.1%. The material sequenced was CD4+ T cells from blood buffy coats. The receptors here all came from a human donor in good health. Both conserved end residues are part of each CDR3. The D gene is left open where the match is weak. Clone size, where shown, is once, few, many, or a class for clones that have expanded.

J: TRBJ1-1; D: -; size: -; V: TRBV29-1; DNA: TGCAGCGCGATGGTGGGCAGGGCGACTGAAGCTTTCTTT; CDR3: CSAMVGRATEAFF
J: TRBJ1-5; D: -; size: -; V: TRBV5-6; DNA: TGTGCCAGCAGCTTGACAGGCTCCTATAGCAATCAGCCCCAGCATTTT; CDR3: CASSLTGSYSNQPQHF
J: TRBJ1-5; D: -; size: -; V: TRBV19; DNA: TGTGCCAGTACCCCAGGGGACAGCAATCAGCCCCAGCATTTT; CDR3: CASTPGDSNQPQHF
J: TRBJ2-7; D: -; size: -; V: TRBV29-1; DNA: TGCAGCGTTGGGGGTGGCGAGCAGTACTTC; CDR3: CSVGGGEQYF
J: TRBJ1-1; D: -; size: -; V: TRBV25-1; DNA: TGTGCCAGCAGTGCTGGACTGGTGAACACTGAAGCTTTCTTT; CDR3: CASSAGLVNTEAFF
J: TRBJ2-7; D: TRBD2; size: few; V: TRBV5-4; DNA: TGTGCCAGCAGCTTGAGCGGGAGACTTTTTACCTACGAGCAGTACTTC; CDR3: CASSLSGRLFTYEQYF
J: TRBJ2-1; D: -; size: -; V: TRBV19; DNA: TGTGCCAGTAGTATTCCAGGACCCTACAATGAGCAGTTCTTC; CDR3: CASSIPGPYNEQFF
J: TRBJ1-5; D: -; size: -; V: TRBV19; DNA: TGTGCCAGCCGGGGGAATGTGGGCAGCAATCAGCCCCAGCATTTT; CDR3: CASRGNVGSNQPQHF
J: TRBJ2-7; D: TRBD1; size: few; V: TRBV6-5; DNA: TGTGCCAGCAGTTACCCAGGGACAGACCATGGTCACGAGCAGTACTTC; CDR3: CASSYPGTDHGHEQYF
J: TRBJ1-6; D: -; size: -; V: TRBV9; DNA: TGTGCCAGCAGCGAGGCCCCAGGGGCTGCTTCACCCCTCCACTTT; CDR3: CASSEAPGAASPLHF
J: TRBJ2-7; D: TRBD1; size: -; V: TRBV7-2; DNA: TGTGCCAGCAGCTGGGACAGGGGATACGAGCAGTACTTC; CDR3: CASSWDRGYEQYF
J: TRBJ1-6; D: -; size: few; V: TRBV2; DNA: TGTGCCAGCAGCCGAGGGACTGGGAATTCACCCCTCCACTTT; CDR3: CASSRGTGNSPLHF
J: TRBJ2-1; D: -; size: -; V: TRBV9; DNA: TGTGCCAGCAGCGTAGGCACCCCGGGACGCTCCTCCTACAATGAGCAGTTCTTC; CDR3: CASSVGTPGRSSYNEQFF
J: TRBJ1-4; D: -; size: -; V: TRBV9; DNA: TGTGCCAGCAGCGTAGGTTTAAGTAATGAAAAACTGTTTTTT; CDR3: CASSVGLSNEKLFF
J: TRBJ1-6; D: TRBD1; size: few; V: TRBV18; DNA: TGTGCCAGCTCACCGGGACAGACCAATAATTCACCCCTCCACTTT; CDR3: CASSPGQTNNSPLHF
J: TRBJ1-4; D: TRBD1; size: -; V: TRBV19; DNA: TGTGCCAGTCAGGCAGGGGGACAGGCTCGCCTGGGTGAAAAACTGTTTTTT; CDR3: CASQAGGQARLGEKLFF
J: TRBJ1-6; D: -; size: -; V: TRBV6-1; DNA: TGTGCCAGCAGTGAAGCCCGCAGTTTCTATAATTCACCCCTCCACTTT; CDR3: CASSEARSFYNSPLHF
J: TRBJ2-3; D: TRBD2; size: -; V: TRBV15; DNA: TGTGCCACCTCCTTAGCGGGGTCGGCAGATACGCAGTATTTT; CDR3: CATSLAGSADTQYF
J: TRBJ2-3; D: -; size: -; V: TRBV20-1; DNA: TGCAGTGCCACCCTCCTGGATACGCAGTATTTT; CDR3: CSATLLDTQYF
J: TRBJ2-3; D: TRBD2; size: -; V: TRBV7-9; DNA: TGTGCCAGCAGCTTAGGGACTAGCGGGACAGATACGCAGTATTTT; CDR3: CASSLGTSGTDTQYF
J: TRBJ2-7; D: -; size: -; V: TRBV5-1; DNA: TGCGCCAGTTCCCAGGAGCATACTTCCTACGAGCAGTACTTC; CDR3: CASSQEHTSYEQYF
J: TRBJ2-5; D: TRBD2; size: -; V: TRBV11-2; DNA: TGTGCCAGCAGTTCACTAGCGGGGCCACAAGAGACCCAGTACTTC; CDR3: CASSSLAGPQETQYF
J: TRBJ2-3; D: -; size: -; V: TRBV5-6; DNA: TGTGCCAGCAACGACAGGCACACAGATACGCAGTATTTT; CDR3: CASNDRHTDTQYF
J: TRBJ2-2; D: -; size: -; V: TRBV2; DNA: TGTGCCAGCAGTGTTTTAGCGGCGAACACCGGGGAGCTGTTTTTT; CDR3: CASSVLAANTGELFF
J: TRBJ2-7; D: TRBD1; size: -; V: TRBV27; DNA: TGTGCCAGCAGTACAGCCCTCAGGACAGGGCGTTCTGAGCAGTACTTC; CDR3: CASSTALRTGRSEQYF
J: TRBJ2-1; D: -; size: -; V: TRBV11-3; DNA: TGTGCCAGCAGCTTAGGTGGGAGCCTGCAGTTCTTC; CDR3: CASSLGGSLQFF
J: TRBJ1-2; D: -; size: -; V: TRBV5-1; DNA: TGCGCCAGCACCCTAACACCTAACTATGGCTACACCTTC; CDR3: CASTLTPNYGYTF
J: TRBJ2-2; D: TRBD2; size: -; V: TRBV19; DNA: TGTGCCACCCTTGGTGGACTAGCGGGAGGCGGGGAGCTGTTTTTT; CDR3: CATLGGLAGGGELFF
J: TRBJ2-3; D: -; size: -; V: TRBV11-1; DNA: TGTGCCAGCAGCTACGGGGACACCACAGATACGCAGTATTTT; CDR3: CASSYGDTTDTQYF
J: TRBJ1-6; D: -; size: few; V: TRBV5-1; DNA: TGCGCCAGCAGCTATGACAGCCTTAATTCACCCCTCCACTTT; CDR3: CASSYDSLNSPLHF
J: TRBJ2-7; D: -; size: -; V: TRBV7-6; DNA: TGTGCCAGCAGCTCTAGCGCCACGGGACTCCTCTACGAGCAGTACTTC; CDR3: CASSSSATGLLYEQYF
J: TRBJ2-7; D: TRBD1; size: -; V: TRBV18; DNA: TGTGCCAGCTCATACCGGGACAGGACCGAGCAGTACTTC; CDR3: CASSYRDRTEQYF
J: TRBJ2-7; D: TRBD1; size: -; V: TRBV6-4; DNA: TGTGCCAGCAGTGCCCAGGGGGCCACCTACGAGCAGTACTTC; CDR3: CASSAQGATYEQYF
J: TRBJ2-2; D: TRBD2; size: -; V: TRBV7-2; DNA: TGTGCCAGCAGCAAGCGGAGCGGGAGGGCTATCACCGGGGAGCTGTTTTTT; CDR3: CASSKRSGRAITGELFF
J: TRBJ1-2; D: -; size: -; V: TRBV16; DNA: TGTGCCAGCAGCCAGCAAAGGGGGGTCATCTATGGCTACACCTTC; CDR3: CASSQQRGVIYGYTF
J: TRBJ2-1; D: TRBD2; size: once; V: TRBV11-3; DNA: TGTGCCAGCAGCCCCCGTCCAGCGGGGTCCTACAATGAGCAGTTCTTC; CDR3: CASSPRPAGSYNEQFF
J: TRBJ1-1; D: -; size: -; V: TRBV2; DNA: TGTGCCAGCATGACCGGCGAGGTACAAGAAGCTTTCTTT; CDR3: CASMTGEVQEAFF
J: TRBJ2-7; D: -; size: -; V: TRBV6-5; DNA: TGTGCCAGCAGCCCGTCGGGGAGGCCGATCGACGAGCAGTACTTC; CDR3: CASSPSGRPIDEQYF
J: TRBJ1-4; D: -; size: -; V: TRBV6-4; DNA: TGTGCCAGCACGCTGAGGGAGGGGGAAAAACTGTTTTTT; CDR3: CASTLREGEKLFF
J: TRBJ2-7; D: TRBD1; size: -; V: TRBV7-8; DNA: TGTGCCAGCAGCTTAGTACAGGGGGCCTACGAGCAGTACTTC; CDR3: CASSLVQGAYEQYF
J: TRBJ2-5; D: -; size: -; V: TRBV5-1; DNA: TGCGCCAGCAGCTTGGTTGGCGGATCGTTGGGAGAGACCCAGTACTTC; CDR3: CASSLVGGSLGETQYF
J: TRBJ2-1; D: -; size: -; V: TRBV6-6; DNA: TGTGCCAGCACCGACTGGGCCCCTAGCGCCAATGAGCAGTTCTTC; CDR3: CASTDWAPSANEQFF
J: TRBJ1-1; D: -; size: -; V: TRBV5-1; DNA: TGCGCCAGCAGAGTGCTAGCGGGGGGTACTGAAGCTTTCTTT; CDR3: CASRVLAGGTEAFF
J: TRBJ1-5; D: TRBD1; size: -; V: TRBV7-2; DNA: TGTGCCAGCAGCCCCGAACGGACAGGGTTTTTTAGCAATCAGCCCCAGCATTTT; CDR3: CASSPERTGFFSNQPQHF
J: TRBJ1-2; D: TRBD1; size: -; V: TRBV28; DNA: TGTGCCAGCAGTGATGACAGGGGTCAGGGCTACACCTTC; CDR3: CASSDDRGQGYTF
J: TRBJ1-2; D: -; size: -; V: TRBV11-2; DNA: TGTGCCAGCAGCTCGACAGCGCGAACACTTAACTATGGCTACACCTTC; CDR3: CASSSTARTLNYGYTF
J: TRBJ2-7; D: TRBD2; size: -; V: TRBV6-1; DNA: TGTGCCAGCAGTGTAACCGGGACTAGCGGTTACGAGCAGTACTTC; CDR3: CASSVTGTSGYEQYF
J: TRBJ1-2; D: -; size: -; V: TRBV2; DNA: TGTGCCAGCAGTGAAGCGGGGGCTAGCTATGGCTACACCTTC; CDR3: CASSEAGASYGYTF
J: TRBJ2-4; D: TRBD2; size: once; V: TRBV5-1; DNA: TGCGCCAGCAGCTCGACCGGGACTAGCGGAAACATTCAGTACTTC; CDR3: CASSSTGTSGNIQYF
J: TRBJ2-1; D: -; size: -; V: TRBV27; DNA: TGTGCCAGCAGTCTTGTTGTAGCGGGGACAGTGCAGTTCTTC; CDR3: CASSLVVAGTVQFF
J: TRBJ1-1; D: TRBD1; size: few; V: TRBV19; DNA: TGTGCCAGTACTGACAGGGCGAACACTGAAGCTTTCTTT; CDR3: CASTDRANTEAFF
J: TRBJ1-2; D: -; size: -; V: TRBV6-1; DNA: TGTGCCAGCAGTGAAGGGGGGTGGGGTGGCTACACCTTC; CDR3: CASSEGGWGGYTF
J: TRBJ2-3; D: TRBD2; size: once; V: TRBV4-2; DNA: TGTGCCAGCAGCCAAGCCGCCGGGGCGGGAGGAGATACGCAGTATTTT; CDR3: CASSQAAGAGGDTQYF
J: TRBJ2-1; D: TRBD2; size: -; V: TRBV7-2; DNA: TGTGCCAGCAGCTCCGCGGGGGGGAGGTTTTACAATGAGCAGTTCTTC; CDR3: CASSSAGGRFYNEQFF
J: TRBJ2-4; D: -; size: -; V: TRBV27; DNA: TGTGCCAGCAAACTCGGATCCACATTTCGGGCCAAAAACATTCAGTACTTC; CDR3: CASKLGSTFRAKNIQYF
J: TRBJ1-2; D: -; size: -; V: TRBV30; DNA: TGTGCCGCCGGCACAAGCTATGGCTACACCTTC; CDR3: CAAGTSYGYTF
J: TRBJ2-7; D: TRBD1; size: -; V: TRBV11-3; DNA: TGTGCCAGCAGCTTCCTCCGGGACAGGGTATACGAGCAGTACTTC; CDR3: CASSFLRDRVYEQYF
J: TRBJ2-1; D: -; size: -; V: TRBV11-3; DNA: TGTGCCAGCAGCCCCCGGGTACGATACAATGAGCAGTTCTTC; CDR3: CASSPRVRYNEQFF
J: TRBJ1-4; D: TRBD1; size: -; V: TRBV19; DNA: TGTGCCAGTAGTACCCAGACAGGGCGAGAAAAACTGTTTTTT; CDR3: CASSTQTGREKLFF
J: TRBJ1-1; D: -; size: once; V: TRBV10-3; DNA: TGTGCCATCAGACCGCAGCGGGCCACTGAAGCTTTCTTT; CDR3: CAIRPQRATEAFF